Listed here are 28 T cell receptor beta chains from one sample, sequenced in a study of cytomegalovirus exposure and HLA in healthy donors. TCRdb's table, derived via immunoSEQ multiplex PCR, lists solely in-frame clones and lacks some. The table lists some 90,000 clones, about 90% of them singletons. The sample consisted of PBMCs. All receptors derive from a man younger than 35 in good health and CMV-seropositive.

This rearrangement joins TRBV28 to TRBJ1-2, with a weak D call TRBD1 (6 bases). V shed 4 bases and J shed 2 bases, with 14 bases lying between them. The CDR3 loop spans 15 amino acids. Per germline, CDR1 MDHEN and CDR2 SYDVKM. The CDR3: CASSSLDSSNYGYTF. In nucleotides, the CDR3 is TGTGCCAGCAGTTCTTTGGACAGCTCAAACTATGGCTACACCTTC.

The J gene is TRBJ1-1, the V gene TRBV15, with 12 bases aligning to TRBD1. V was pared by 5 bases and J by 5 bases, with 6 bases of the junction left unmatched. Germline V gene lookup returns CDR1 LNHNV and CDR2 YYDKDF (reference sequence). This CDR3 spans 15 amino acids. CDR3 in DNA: TGTGCCACCAGCCGGGGACAGGGGGCGTATACTGAAGCTTTCTTT. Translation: CATSRGQGAYTEAFF.

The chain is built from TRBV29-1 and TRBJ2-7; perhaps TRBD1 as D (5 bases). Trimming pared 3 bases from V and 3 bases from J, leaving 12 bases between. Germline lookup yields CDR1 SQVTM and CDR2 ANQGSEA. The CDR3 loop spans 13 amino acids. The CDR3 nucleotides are TGCAGCGTTGAGGGCAGGGTAGGCTACGAGCAGTACTTC. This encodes CSVEGRVGYEQYF.

CDR3 loop: CASGLAGNSYEQYF. DNA of the CDR3: TGTGCTAGTGGTTTGGCGGGAAACTCCTACGAGCAGTACTTC. The J gene is TRBJ2-7, the V gene TRBV12-5; D may be TRBD2 (5 bases). V lost 1 base and J lost 0, with 7 bases in between. Germline V gene sequence: CDR1 LGHNT, CDR2 FRNRAP. This CDR3 contains 14 residues.

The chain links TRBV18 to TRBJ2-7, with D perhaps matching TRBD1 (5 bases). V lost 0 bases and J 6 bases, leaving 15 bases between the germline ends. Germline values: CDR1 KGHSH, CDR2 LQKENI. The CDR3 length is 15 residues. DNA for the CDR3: TGTGCCAGCTCACCACCGACAGCCCCTGAGGCCGAGCAGTACTTC. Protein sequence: CASSPPTAPEAEQYF. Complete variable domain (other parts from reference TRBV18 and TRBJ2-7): NAGVMQNPRHLVRRRGQEARLRCSPMKGHSHVYWYRQLPEEGLKFMVYLQKENIIDESGMPKERFSAEFPKEGPSILRIQQVVRGDSAAYFCASSPPTAPEAEQYFGPGTRLTVT.

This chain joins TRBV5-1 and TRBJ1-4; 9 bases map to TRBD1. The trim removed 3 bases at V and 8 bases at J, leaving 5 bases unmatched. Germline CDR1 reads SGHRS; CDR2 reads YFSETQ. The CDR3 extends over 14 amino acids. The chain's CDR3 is CASSYRTGEEKLFF. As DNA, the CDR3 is TGCGCCAGCAGCTACAGGACAGGGGAGGAAAAACTGTTTTTT.

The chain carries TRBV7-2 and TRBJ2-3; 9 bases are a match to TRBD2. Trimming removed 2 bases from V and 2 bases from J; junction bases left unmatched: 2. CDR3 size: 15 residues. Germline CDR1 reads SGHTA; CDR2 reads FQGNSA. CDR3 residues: CASSLLAGSTDTQYF. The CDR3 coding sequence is TGTGCCAGCAGCTTACTAGCGGGATCCACAGATACGCAGTATTTT.

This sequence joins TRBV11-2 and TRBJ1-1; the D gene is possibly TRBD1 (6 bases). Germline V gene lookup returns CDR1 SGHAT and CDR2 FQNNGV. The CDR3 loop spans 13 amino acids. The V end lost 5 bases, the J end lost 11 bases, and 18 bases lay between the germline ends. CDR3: CASSPRGASEAFF. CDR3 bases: TGTGCCAGCAGCCCCCGGGGGGCTAGCGAGGCTTTCTTT.

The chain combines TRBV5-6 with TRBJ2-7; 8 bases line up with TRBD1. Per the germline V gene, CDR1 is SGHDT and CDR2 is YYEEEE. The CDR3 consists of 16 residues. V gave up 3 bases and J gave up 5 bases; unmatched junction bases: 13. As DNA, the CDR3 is TGTGCCAGCAGCTCACCCACCAGGGGGCGAATAGACGAGCAGTACTTC. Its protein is CASSSPTRGRIDEQYF.

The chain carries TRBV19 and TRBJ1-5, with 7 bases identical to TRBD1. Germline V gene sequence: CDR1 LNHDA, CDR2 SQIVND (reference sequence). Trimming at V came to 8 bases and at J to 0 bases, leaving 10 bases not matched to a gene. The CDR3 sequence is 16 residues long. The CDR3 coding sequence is TGTGCCAGTTTATTCCAGGGGGGAAATAGCAATCAGCCCCAGCATTTT. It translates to CASLFQGGNSNQPQHF.

In DNA, the CDR3 is TGTGCCAGCTCGGCCGGGGGGTTAGTTAATGAGCAGTTCTTC. The encoded protein is CASSAGGLVNEQFF. The chain recombines TRBV19 with TRBJ2-1, with TRBD2 identical over 7 bases. After removal of 9 bases from V and 7 bases from J, the junction contained 12 bases not matched to a gene. This CDR3 spans 14 amino acids. Germline CDR1 is LNHDA and CDR2 is SQIVND (reference sequence).

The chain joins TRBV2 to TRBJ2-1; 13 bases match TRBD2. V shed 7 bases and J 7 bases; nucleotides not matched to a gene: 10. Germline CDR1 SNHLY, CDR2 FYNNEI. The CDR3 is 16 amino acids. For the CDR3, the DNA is TGTGCCAGCAAAGGACTAGCGGGAGAGCCGGTGAATGAGCAGTTCTTC. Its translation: CASKGLAGEPVNEQFF.

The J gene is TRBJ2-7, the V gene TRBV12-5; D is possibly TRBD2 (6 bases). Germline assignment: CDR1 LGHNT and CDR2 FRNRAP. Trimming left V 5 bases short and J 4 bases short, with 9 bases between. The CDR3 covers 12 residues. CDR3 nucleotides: TGTGCTAGTGGTCGGAGGGAGTACGAGCAGTACTTC. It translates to CASGRREYEQYF.

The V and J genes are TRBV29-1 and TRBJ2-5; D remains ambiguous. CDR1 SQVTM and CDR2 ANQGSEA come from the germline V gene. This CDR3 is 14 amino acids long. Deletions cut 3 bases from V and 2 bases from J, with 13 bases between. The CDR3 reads CSVDNANFQETQYF. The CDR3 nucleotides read TGCAGCGTTGACAACGCAAACTTTCAAGAGACCCAGTACTTC.

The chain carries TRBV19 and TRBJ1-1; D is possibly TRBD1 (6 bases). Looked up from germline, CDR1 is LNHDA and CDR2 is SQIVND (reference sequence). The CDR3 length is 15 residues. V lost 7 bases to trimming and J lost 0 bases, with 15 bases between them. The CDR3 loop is CASIEGGVMNTEAFF. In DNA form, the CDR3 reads TGTGCCAGTATCGAAGGGGGAGTAATGAACACTGAAGCTTTCTTT. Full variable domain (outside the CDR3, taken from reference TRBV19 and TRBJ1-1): DGGITQSPKYLFRKEGQNVTLSCEQNLNHDAMYWYRQDPGQGLRLIYYSQIVNDFQKGDIAEGYSVSREKKESFPLTVTSAQKNPTAFYLCASIEGGVMNTEAFFGQGTRLTVV.

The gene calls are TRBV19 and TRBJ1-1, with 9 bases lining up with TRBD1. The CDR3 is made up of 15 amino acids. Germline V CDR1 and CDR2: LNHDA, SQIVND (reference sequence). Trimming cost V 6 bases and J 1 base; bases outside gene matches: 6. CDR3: CASRLWDRANTEAFF. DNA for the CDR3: TGTGCCAGTAGACTATGGGACAGGGCGAACACTGAAGCTTTCTTT.

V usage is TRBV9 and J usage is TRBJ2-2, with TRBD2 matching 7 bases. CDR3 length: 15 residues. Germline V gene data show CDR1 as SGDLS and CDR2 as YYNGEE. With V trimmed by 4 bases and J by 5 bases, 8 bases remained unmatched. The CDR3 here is CASSLSSGQTGELFF. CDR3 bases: TGTGCCAGCAGCCTTAGTAGCGGGCAGACCGGGGAGCTGTTTTTT.

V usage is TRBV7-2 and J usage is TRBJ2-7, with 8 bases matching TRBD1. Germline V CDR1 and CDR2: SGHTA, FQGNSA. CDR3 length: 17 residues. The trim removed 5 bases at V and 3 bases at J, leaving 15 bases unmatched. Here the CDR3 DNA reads TGTGCCAGCAGCCGCAACCTTGGACAGGGTTCACACTACGAGCAGTACTTC. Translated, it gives CASSRNLGQGSHYEQYF. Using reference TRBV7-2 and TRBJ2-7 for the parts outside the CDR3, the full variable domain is GAGVSQSPSNKVTEKGKDVELRCDPISGHTALYWYRQSLGQGLEFLIYFQGNSAPDKSGLPSDRFSAERTGGSVSTLTIQRTQQEDSAVYLCASSRNLGQGSHYEQYFGPGTRLTVT.

In DNA, the CDR3 is TGTGCCAGCAAAAATAGCGGAGCGAACACCGGGGAGCTGTTTTTT. Its translation: CASKNSGANTGELFF. The V gene is TRBV2, the J gene TRBJ2-2; tentatively, D is TRBD2 (6 bases). Germline V gives CDR1 SNHLY, CDR2 FYNNEI. CDR3 length: 15 residues. V was shortened by 7 bases and J by 0 bases, with 12 bases between the two germline ends.

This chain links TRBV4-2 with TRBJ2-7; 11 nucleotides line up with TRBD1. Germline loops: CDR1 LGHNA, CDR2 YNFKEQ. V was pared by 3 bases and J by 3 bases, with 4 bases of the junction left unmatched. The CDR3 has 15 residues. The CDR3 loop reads CASSQEGTGGYEQYF. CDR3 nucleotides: TGTGCCAGCAGCCAGGAAGGGACAGGGGGCTACGAGCAGTACTTC.

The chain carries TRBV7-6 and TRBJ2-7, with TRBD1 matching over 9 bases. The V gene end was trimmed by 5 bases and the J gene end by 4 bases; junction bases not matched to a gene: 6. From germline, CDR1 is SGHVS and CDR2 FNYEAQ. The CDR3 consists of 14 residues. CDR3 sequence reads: CASSGGTGSYEQYF. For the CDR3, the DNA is TGTGCCAGCAGCGGGGGGACAGGGTCGTACGAGCAGTACTTC.

The CDR3 DNA follows: TGTGCCAGCAGTCCGGAACTAGCGGGTCTGCGGGATACGCAGTATTTT. Its protein is CASSPELAGLRDTQYF. The chain is built from TRBV28 and TRBJ2-3; TRBD2 matches at 9 bases. J gave up 6 bases and V 5 bases, and 12 bases lay outside the gene matches. Per the germline V gene, CDR1 is MDHEN and CDR2 is SYDVKM. CDR3 length: 16 residues.

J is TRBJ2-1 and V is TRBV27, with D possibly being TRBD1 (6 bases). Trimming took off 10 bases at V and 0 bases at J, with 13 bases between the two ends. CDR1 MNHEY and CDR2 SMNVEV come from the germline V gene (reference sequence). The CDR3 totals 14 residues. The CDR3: CATSDRDSYNEQFF. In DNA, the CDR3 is TGTGCCACCTCGGACAGAGACTCCTACAATGAGCAGTTCTTC.

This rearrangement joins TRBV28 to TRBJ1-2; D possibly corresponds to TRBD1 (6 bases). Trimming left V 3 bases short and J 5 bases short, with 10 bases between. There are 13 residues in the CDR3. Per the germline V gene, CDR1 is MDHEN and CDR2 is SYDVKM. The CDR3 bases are TGTGCCAGCAGTTTGACAGGCAGATATGGCTACACCTTC. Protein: CASSLTGRYGYTF.

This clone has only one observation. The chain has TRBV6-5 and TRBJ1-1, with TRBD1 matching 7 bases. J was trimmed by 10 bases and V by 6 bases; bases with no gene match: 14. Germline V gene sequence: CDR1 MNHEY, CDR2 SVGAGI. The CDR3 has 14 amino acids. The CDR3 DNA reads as TGTGCCAGCAGCGAGACAGGGAGTAAATTTGGAGCTTTCTTT. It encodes CASSETGSKFGAFF.

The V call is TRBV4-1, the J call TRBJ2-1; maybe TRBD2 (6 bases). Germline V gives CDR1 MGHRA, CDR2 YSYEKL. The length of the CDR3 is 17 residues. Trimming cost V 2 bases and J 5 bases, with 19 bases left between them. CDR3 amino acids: CASSQSLGEATNNEQFF. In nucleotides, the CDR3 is TGCGCCAGCAGCCAATCCCTCGGGGAGGCGACAAACAATGAGCAGTTCTTC.

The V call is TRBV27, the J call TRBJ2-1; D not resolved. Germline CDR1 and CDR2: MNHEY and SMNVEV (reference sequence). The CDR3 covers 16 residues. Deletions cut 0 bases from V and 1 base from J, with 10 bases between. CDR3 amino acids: CASSLSPSVSYNEQFF. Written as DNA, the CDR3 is TGTGCCAGCAGTTTATCCCCCAGCGTGTCCTACAATGAGCAGTTCTTC.

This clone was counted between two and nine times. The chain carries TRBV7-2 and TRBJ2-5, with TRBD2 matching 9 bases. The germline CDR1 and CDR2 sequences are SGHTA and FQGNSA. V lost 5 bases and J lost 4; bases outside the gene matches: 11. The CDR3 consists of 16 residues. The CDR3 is CASSLGASGDPETQYF. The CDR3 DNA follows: TGTGCCAGCAGCCTGGGGGCTAGCGGGGACCCAGAGACCCAGTACTTC. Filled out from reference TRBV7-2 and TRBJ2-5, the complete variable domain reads GAGVSQSPSNKVTEKGKDVELRCDPISGHTALYWYRQSLGQGLEFLIYFQGNSAPDKSGLPSDRFSAERTGGSVSTLTIQRTQQEDSAVYLCASSLGASGDPETQYFGPGTRLLVL.